One and the same sample provided the 15 T cell receptor beta chains below, sequenced in a study of cytomegalovirus exposure and HLA in healthy donors (dated by TCRdb to about 2017). The library was made by the immunoSEQ multiplex PCR assay. TCRdb limited this immuneACCESS table to in-frame rearrangements with V and J called. A share of clones is missing; checked studies link under half to unresolved V genes, and the rest is unexplained. Counted in this sample were a few hundred thousand clones; around 80% of them appeared once. The ten biggest clones cover roughly an eighth of the sample. The source material was PBMCs. Receptors were obtained from a woman aged 25-40 years in good health and CMV-seropositive.

V and J are TRBV2 and TRBJ2-7, with 11 bases aligning to TRBD2. The germline V gene has CDR1 SNHLY and CDR2 FYNNEI. This CDR3 region has 14 residues. V lost 8 bases to trimming and J lost 5 bases; unmatched junction nucleotides: 8. CDR3 protein: CASAQLAGADEQYF. CDR3 coding DNA: TGTGCCAGCGCCCAACTAGCGGGAGCTGACGAGCAGTACTTC.

The table lists this clone with a count of one. The chain links TRBV30 to TRBJ2-1, with D maybe TRBD1 (6 bases). The CDR3 is 14 amino acids. Germline lookup yields CDR1 GTSNPN and CDR2 SVGIG (reference sequence). V lost 6 bases to trimming and J lost 3 bases, with 15 bases between them. The CDR3 reads CACDYGTIYNEQFF. CDR3 coding DNA: TGTGCCTGCGATTACGGGACAATCTACAATGAGCAGTTCTTC.

This chain uses TRBV30 with TRBJ1-2, with 8 bases that match TRBD1. CDR1 GTSNPN and CDR2 SVGIG come from the germline V gene (reference sequence). The CDR3 spans 12 residues. V lost 7 bases, J lost 3 bases, and 4 bases stayed unmatched. In DNA form, the CDR3 reads TGTGCCTCGGACAGGGCCTACTATGGCTACACCTTC. Translating it yields CASDRAYYGYTF.

V gene TRBV6-5 combines with J gene TRBJ1-1; D unresolved. The length of the CDR3 is 15 residues. CDR1 is MNHEY, CDR2 SVGAGI, per germline. V was trimmed by 6 bases and J by 0 bases, leaving 14 bases between them. The CDR3 nucleotides are TGTGCCAGCAGGCCGGTACTTTCAATGAACACTGAAGCTTTCTTT. Translating gives CASRPVLSMNTEAFF.

The J gene is TRBJ1-1, the V gene TRBV6-5; D possibly corresponds to TRBD1 (6 bases). Looked up from germline, CDR1 is MNHEY and CDR2 is SVGAGI. There are 13 residues in the CDR3. The V end lost 5 bases, the J end lost 3 bases, and 10 bases lay between the germline ends. CDR3 protein: CASSMDSYTEAFF. The CDR3 DNA is TGTGCCAGCAGTATGGACAGCTACACTGAAGCTTTCTTT.

The chain employs TRBV6-1 and TRBJ1-2, with TRBD1 as a possible D gene (6 bases). The germline CDR1 and CDR2 sequences are MNHNS and SASEGT. The germline V and J ends were trimmed by 3 bases and 4 bases, with 15 bases remaining between them. The CDR3 has 15 residues. CDR3 bases: TGTGCCAGCAGTGATCGATCGGGGGGCGCCTATGGCTACACCTTC. Its protein product is CASSDRSGGAYGYTF.

CDR3 loop: CASSVGLGYTF. CDR3 DNA sequence: TGTGCCAGCAGCGTAGGTCTTGGCTACACCTTC. The rearrangement uses TRBV9 and TRBJ1-2; D is unclear. Germline V gene data show CDR1 as SGDLS and CDR2 as YYNGEE. There are 11 residues in the CDR3. Trimming left V 0 bases short and J 7 bases short, with 4 bases between.

The V gene is TRBV11-2, the J gene TRBJ2-3; D is unclear. The CDR3 sequence is 14 residues long. Trimming removed 6 bases from V and 2 bases from J, with 12 bases in between. Germline CDR1 SGHAT, CDR2 FQNNGV. In DNA, the CDR3 is TGTGCCAGCAGTCCAGAACCCGACACAGATACGCAGTATTTT. Its protein product is CASSPEPDTDTQYF.

The V and J genes are TRBV5-8 and TRBJ2-3; the match to TRBD2 covers 9 bases. The CDR3 loop spans 19 amino acids. V was pared by 5 bases and J by 2 bases, with 18 bases of the junction left unmatched. Germline lookup yields CDR1 SGHTS and CDR2 YDEGEE. Written as DNA, the CDR3 is TGTGCCAGCAGGAGAGGACTTAGCGGGAGCATGAGAGTCACAGATACGCAGTATTTT. Amino acid sequence: CASRRGLSGSMRVTDTQYF.

This clone was picked up a small number of times. The V call is TRBV15, the J call TRBJ1-2, with D hard to call. The V gene lost 0 bases and the J gene lost 5 bases, with 4 bases spanning the gap. This CDR3 region has 12 residues. Germline V CDR1 and CDR2: LNHNV, YYDKDF (reference sequence). CDR3 sequence reads: CATSRDIYGYTF. CDR3 nucleotides: TGTGCCACCAGCAGAGACATTTATGGCTACACCTTC. The whole variable domain, remainder taken from reference TRBV15 and TRBJ1-2, is DAMVIQNPRYQVTQFGKPVTLSCSQTLNHNVMYWYQQKSSQAPKLLFHYYDKDFNNEADTPDNFQSRRPNTSFCFLDIRSPGLGDTAMYLCATSRDIYGYTFGSGTRLTVV.

The chain joins TRBV7-8 to TRBJ2-1, with D possibly matching TRBD2 (5 bases). The CDR3 is 13 residues long. In germline, CDR1 is SGHVS, CDR2 FQNEAQ. V shed 5 bases and J shed 5 bases, with 10 bases lying between them. The CDR3 loop is CASSLRTHNEQFF. The CDR3 DNA reads TGTGCCAGCAGCCTCCGGACTCACAATGAGCAGTTCTTC.

The rearrangement joins TRBV11-2 to TRBJ1-1, with D perhaps matching TRBD1 (6 bases). The ends were cut back, 3 bases at V and 0 bases at J, with 14 bases in the middle. The CDR3 has 16 residues. CDR1 and CDR2 from the germline V gene are SGHAT and FQNNGV. The CDR3 loop is CASSFRGQFMNTEAFF. The CDR3 region has the DNA TGTGCCAGCAGCTTCCGGGGACAATTCATGAACACTGAAGCTTTCTTT.

The genes are TRBV18 and TRBJ2-7; the match to TRBD2 covers 11 bases. Trimming took 2 bases from V and 5 from J; bases not matched to a gene: 11. CDR3 length: 17 residues. Germline V CDR1 and CDR2: KGHSH, LQKENI. CDR3 nucleotide sequence: TGTGCCAGCTCACCAGGGGATAGCGGGAGGGCCTTCAACGAGCAGTACTTC. Its translation is CASSPGDSGRAFNEQYF.

This clone was seen just once. The chain is built from TRBV4-1 and TRBJ1-4; D unclear. The V end was cut by 2 bases, the J end by 8 bases, with 9 bases between. This CDR3 region has 13 residues. CDR1 MGHRA and CDR2 YSYEKL come from the germline V gene. The DNA for the CDR3 is TGCGCCAGCAGCCAAAACCTCAGGGAAAAACTGTTTTTT. Translating it yields CASSQNLREKLFF.

The CDR3 coding sequence is TGTGCCAGCAGCCCTCACAGGGGGTATGGCTACACCTTC. The encoded protein is CASSPHRGYGYTF. The rearrangement uses TRBV6-5 and TRBJ1-2, with TRBD1 identical over 8 bases. J gave up 5 bases and V 6 bases, and 5 bases lay outside the gene matches. This CDR3 has 13 amino acids. In germline, CDR1 is MNHEY, CDR2 SVGAGI.